The present T cell receptor beta chain was sequenced within a study of T cells in Graves' hyperthyroidism and ophthalmopathy. Amplified TCR beta CDR3 regions came from RNA transcripts. The HTBI primer set was used in a first-round RT-PCR of the TCR CDR3. One entry per CDR3 protein, called by TCRdb with MiXCR from the multiplex PCR reads. The sample lists 93,000 or so distinct CDR3 sequences, over 45% occurring once. Uncontrolled infection, other autoimmune disease, pregnancy and lactation each barred patients from inclusion. Diagnoses were made from clinical symptoms, serum measures (thyroxine and TRAb), thyroid ultrasound and orbital computed tomography. From more than 9.5 ml of fresh peripheral blood, PBMCs were isolated. This clonotype was observed many times. The CDR3 sequence is 12 residues long. Per the germline V gene, CDR1 is SQVTM and CDR2 is ANQGSEA. V was clipped by 7 bases and J by 2 bases, with 11 bases between them.

V and J are TRBV29-1 and TRBJ1-1; D gene ambiguous. The receptor's source is a man in his forties or fifties with Graves' hyperthyroidism. The material sequenced was blood. The CDR3 protein is CSAERYNTEAFF. CDR3 bases: TGCAGCGCGGAGAGGTATAACACTGAAGCTTTCTTT.